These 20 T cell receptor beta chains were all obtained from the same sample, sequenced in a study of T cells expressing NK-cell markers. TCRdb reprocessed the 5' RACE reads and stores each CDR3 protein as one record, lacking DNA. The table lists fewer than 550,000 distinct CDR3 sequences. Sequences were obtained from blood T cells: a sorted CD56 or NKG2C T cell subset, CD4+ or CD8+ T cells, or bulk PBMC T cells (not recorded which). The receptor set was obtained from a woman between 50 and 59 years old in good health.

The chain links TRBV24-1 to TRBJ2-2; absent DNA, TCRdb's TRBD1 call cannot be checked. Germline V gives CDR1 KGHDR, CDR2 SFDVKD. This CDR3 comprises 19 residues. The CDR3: CATSDPRPGTGGYTGELFF.

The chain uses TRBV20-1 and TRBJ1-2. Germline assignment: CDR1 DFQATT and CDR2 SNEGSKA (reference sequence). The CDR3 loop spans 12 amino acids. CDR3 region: CSRKEGFFGYTF.

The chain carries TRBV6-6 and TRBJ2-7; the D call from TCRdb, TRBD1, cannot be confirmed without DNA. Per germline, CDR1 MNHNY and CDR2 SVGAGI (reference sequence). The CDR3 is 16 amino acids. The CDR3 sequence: CASSYTTGQGSYEQYF.

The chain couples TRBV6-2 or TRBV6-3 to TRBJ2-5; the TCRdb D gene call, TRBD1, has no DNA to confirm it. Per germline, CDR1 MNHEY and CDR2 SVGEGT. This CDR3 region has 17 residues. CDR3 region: CASSSSSTWGGAETQYF.

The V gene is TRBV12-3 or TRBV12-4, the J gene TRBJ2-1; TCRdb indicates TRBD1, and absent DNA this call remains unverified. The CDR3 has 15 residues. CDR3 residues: CASGSGPLSYNEQFF.

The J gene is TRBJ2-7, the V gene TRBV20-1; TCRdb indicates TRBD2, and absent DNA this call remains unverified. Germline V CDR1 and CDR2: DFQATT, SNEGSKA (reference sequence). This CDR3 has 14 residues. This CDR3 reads CSAPNGGRNYEQYF.

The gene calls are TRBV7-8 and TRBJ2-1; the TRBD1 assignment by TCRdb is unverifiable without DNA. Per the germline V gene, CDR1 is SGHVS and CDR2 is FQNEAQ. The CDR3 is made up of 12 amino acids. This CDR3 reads CASTKVGDEQFF. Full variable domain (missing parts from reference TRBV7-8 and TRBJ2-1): GAGVSQSPRYKVAKRGQDVALRCDPISGHVSLFWYQQALGQGPEFLTYFQNEAQLDKSGLPSDRFFAERPEGSVSTLKIQRTQQEDSAVYLCASTKVGDEQFFGPGTRLTVL.

The chain's CDR3 is CASSLPRFGRQNTGELFF. The chain employs TRBV4-1 and TRBJ2-2; no DNA is available, so the TRBD2 call from TCRdb remains unchecked. Germline loops: CDR1 MGHRA, CDR2 YSYEKL. The CDR3 loop spans 18 amino acids.

The CDR3: CASSIGTTSNQPQHF. V is TRBV12-3 or TRBV12-4 and J is TRBJ1-5; no DNA is available, so the TRBD1 call from TCRdb remains unchecked. This CDR3 is built from 15 residues.

CDR3 residues: CASRGLVQVDTDTQYF. This rearrangement joins TRBV11-1 to TRBJ2-3; lacking DNA, the TRBD2 call made by TCRdb goes unchecked. Germline V gives CDR1 SGHAT, CDR2 FQDESV (reference sequence). The CDR3 length is 16 residues.

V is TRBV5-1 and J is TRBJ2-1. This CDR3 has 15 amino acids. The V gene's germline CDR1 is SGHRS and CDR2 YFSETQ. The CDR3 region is CASSSNPYLNNEQFF.

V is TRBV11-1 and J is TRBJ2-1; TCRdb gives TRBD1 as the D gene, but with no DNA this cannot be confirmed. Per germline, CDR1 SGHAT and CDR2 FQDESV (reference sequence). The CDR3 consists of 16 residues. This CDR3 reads CASSFRDRGFFDEQFF.

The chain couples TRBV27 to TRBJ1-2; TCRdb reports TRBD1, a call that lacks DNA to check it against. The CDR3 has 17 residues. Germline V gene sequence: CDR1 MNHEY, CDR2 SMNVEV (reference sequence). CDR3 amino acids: CASSPKGVGASFYGYTF.

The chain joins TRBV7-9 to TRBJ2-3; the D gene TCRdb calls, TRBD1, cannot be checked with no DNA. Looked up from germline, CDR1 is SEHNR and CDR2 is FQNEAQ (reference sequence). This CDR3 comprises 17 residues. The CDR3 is CASSLGAPAGVADTQYF.

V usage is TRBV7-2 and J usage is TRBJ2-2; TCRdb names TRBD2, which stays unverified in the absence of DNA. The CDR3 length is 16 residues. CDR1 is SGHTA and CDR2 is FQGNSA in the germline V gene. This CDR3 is CASRRTSGRKTGELFF.

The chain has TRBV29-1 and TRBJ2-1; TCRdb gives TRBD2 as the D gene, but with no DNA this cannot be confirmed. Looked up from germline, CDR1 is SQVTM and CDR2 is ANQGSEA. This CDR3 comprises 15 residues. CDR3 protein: CSAPTSGRYHNEQFF.

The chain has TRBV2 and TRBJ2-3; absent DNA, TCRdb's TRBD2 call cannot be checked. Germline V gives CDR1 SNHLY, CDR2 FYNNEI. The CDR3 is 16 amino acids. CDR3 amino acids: CASSGGLAGLGDTQYF.

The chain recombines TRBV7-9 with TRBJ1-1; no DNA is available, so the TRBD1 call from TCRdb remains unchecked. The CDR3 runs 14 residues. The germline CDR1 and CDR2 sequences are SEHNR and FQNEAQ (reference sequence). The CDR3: CASSFWTGHTEAFF.

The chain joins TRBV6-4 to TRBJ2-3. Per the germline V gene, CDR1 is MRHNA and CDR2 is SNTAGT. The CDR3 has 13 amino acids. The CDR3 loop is CASSDPFTDTQYF.

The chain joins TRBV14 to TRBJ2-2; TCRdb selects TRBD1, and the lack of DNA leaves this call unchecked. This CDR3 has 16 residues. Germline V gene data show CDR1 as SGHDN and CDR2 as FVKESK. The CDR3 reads CASSQLGTGDGGELFF.